This T cell receptor beta chain stems from a study of CD8 T cells in ankylosing spondylitis (dated 2017 in TCRdb). Describing the broader study: T cell receptor beta repertoires were profiled in healthy donors and ankylosing spondylitis patients so that disease-linked TCR variants could be found. In total, the full study cohort was made up of over a hundred healthy donors and roughly 27 ankylosing spondylitis patients. Samples of peripheral blood were taken, and for ankylosing spondylitis patients, synovial fluid was collected as well.

The CDR3 goes from the cysteine to the phenylalanine over 16 residues. This entry keeps only the CDR3 DNA: 48 bases, framed from base 1. The V end loses 7 bases and the J end loses 0 bases, and a stretch of 16 bases separates them. From the germline V gene, CDR1 is MNHNS and CDR2 is SASEGT. Sequenced using an Illumina HiSeq 2500. Quantitative 5'-RACE with molecular barcodes was used to prepare TCR beta libraries. Turning to the authors' computational methods: To identify disease-linked TCR variants, a new computational method was used, one built on a probabilistic model of VDJ rearrangement. TCRdb itself trimmed the public reads at Q25 with fastp, ran MiXCR and retained productive beta chains. Records with the same CDR3 protein are collapsed into one entry carrying the most frequent genes and DNA. It is TCRdb's table, rather than the study itself, that gives the V and J calls and clone size. The sample table shows about 92,000 distinct CDR3 sequences, and approximately 9% are seen once. The leading ten clones occupy 5.1% of the sample.

This clonotype has at least ten counts. Its binding antigen is unknown. Base qualities were left out, and no much larger clone turns up one base away. Overall study outcomes, separate from this receptor: A TCR beta motif of fewer than 10 highly homologous amino acid variants appeared characteristic of blood from ankylosing spondylitis patients. The disease-linked clones showed a CD8+ phenotype and occurred at relatively low frequencies in peripheral blood. According to the report, matched synovial fluid samples from ankylosing spondylitis patients were significantly enriched for the disease-linked clones. Some motif variants had previously been reported in the synovial fluid and blood of reactive arthritis patients, which suggests shared mechanisms of disease initiation.

The V gene is TRBV6-1 and the J gene is TRBJ2-1; a tentative D match to TRBD1 spans 6 bases. The receptor was derived from a male donor with ankylosing spondylitis or in good health (not recorded which). The material sequenced was blood, either unsorted or a sorted T cell fraction (not recorded which). The DNA is as follows: TGTGCCAGCACCCAGGGACACCTGAGCTCCTACAATGAGCAGTTCTTC. This codes for CASTQGHLSSYNEQFF.